This TCR beta chain was retrieved from a study of blood T cell repertoires in COVID-19. The CDR3 length is 15 residues. Trimming took 2 bases from V and 2 from J, leaving 13 bases between them. Per germline, CDR1 SGHDT and CDR2 YYEEEE. As originally analysed: Counts of nucleated cells, estimated from reference gene primer amplification, were obtained. TCRdb's copy holds only in-frame clones and misses some; the assay was immunoSEQ multiplex PCR. That table supplies the V and J calls and clone size; D and trimming were determined from the DNA. The sample carries 85,000 to 110,000 clones, nearly 90% recorded once.

This sequence joins TRBV5-6 and TRBJ2-5, with D tentatively TRBD1 (5 bases). This receptor was taken from a man aged 50 to 59 in a cohort sampled during active COVID-19. Source material: peripheral blood. CDR3 DNA sequence: TGTGCCAGCAGCTTCCAGACAGTCGCTCAAGAGACCCAGTACTTC. Protein sequence: CASSFQTVAQETQYF.